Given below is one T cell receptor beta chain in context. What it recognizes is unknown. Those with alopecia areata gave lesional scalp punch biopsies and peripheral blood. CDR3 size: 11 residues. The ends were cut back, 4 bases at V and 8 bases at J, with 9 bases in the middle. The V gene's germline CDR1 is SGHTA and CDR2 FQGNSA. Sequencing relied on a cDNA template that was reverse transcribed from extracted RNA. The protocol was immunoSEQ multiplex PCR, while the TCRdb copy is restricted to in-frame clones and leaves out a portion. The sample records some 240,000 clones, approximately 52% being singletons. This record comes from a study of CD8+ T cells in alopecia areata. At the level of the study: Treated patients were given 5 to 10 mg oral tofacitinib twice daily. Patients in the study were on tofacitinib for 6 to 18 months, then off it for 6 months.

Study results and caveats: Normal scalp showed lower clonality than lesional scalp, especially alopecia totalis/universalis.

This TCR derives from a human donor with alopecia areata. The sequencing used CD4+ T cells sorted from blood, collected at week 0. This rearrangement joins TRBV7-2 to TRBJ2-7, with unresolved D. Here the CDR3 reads CASSSLGKQYF. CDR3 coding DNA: TGTGCCAGCAGCTCCTTGGGCAAGCAGTACTTC. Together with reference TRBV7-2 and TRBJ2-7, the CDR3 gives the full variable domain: GAGVSQSPSNKVTEKGKDVELRCDPISGHTALYWYRQSLGQGLEFLIYFQGNSAPDKSGLPSDRFSAERTGGSVSTLTIQRTQQEDSAVYLCASSSLGKQYFGPGTRLTVT.